This T cell receptor beta chain is drawn from a study of Graves' ophthalmopathy and Graves' hyperthyroidism. In this cohort, patients with other autoimmune diseases, uncontrolled infections, pregnancy or lactation were excluded. Study-level findings and limits: Detected in blood as well were most expanded thyroid clonotypes with frequency above 0.001.

The authors amplified TCR beta CDR3 regions from RNA transcripts. Second-round multiplex PCR followed a first-round RT-PCR using HTBI primers. TCRdb recomputed calls from the multiplex PCR reads with MiXCR, one row per CDR3 protein. This sample yields about 380,000 distinct CDR3 sequences, of which 15% to 17% are seen a single time; 5.5% to 8% belongs to the top ten. For this clonotype: The antigen is not known.

The material sequenced was peripheral blood. The clonotype comes from a woman aged 18-35 years with stable Graves' hyperthyroidism.

The CDR3 spells CATSDPGQGPDQPQHF. The CDR3 DNA sequence: TGTGCCACCAGTGACCCTGGACAGGGGCCGGATCAGCCCCAGCATTTT. The genes are TRBV24-1 and TRBJ1-5, with 9 positions matching TRBD1. There are 16 residues in the CDR3. Trimming at V came to 4 bases and at J to 5 bases, leaving 8 bases not matched to a gene. The germline CDR1 and CDR2 sequences are KGHDR and SFDVKD.